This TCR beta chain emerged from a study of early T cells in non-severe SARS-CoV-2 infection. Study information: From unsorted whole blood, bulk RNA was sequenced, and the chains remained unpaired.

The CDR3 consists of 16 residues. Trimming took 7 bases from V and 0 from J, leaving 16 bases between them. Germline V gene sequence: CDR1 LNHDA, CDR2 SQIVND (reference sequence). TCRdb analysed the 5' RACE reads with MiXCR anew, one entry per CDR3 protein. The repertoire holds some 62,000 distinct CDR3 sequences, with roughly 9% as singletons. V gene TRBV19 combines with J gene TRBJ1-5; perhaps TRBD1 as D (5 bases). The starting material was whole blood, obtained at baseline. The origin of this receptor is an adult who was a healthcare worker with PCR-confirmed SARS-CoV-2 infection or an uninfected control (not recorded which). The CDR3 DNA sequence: TGTGCCAGTACCTCGGGGCAGGGAACTAGCAATCAGCCCCAGCATTTT. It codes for CASTSGQGTSNQPQHF.